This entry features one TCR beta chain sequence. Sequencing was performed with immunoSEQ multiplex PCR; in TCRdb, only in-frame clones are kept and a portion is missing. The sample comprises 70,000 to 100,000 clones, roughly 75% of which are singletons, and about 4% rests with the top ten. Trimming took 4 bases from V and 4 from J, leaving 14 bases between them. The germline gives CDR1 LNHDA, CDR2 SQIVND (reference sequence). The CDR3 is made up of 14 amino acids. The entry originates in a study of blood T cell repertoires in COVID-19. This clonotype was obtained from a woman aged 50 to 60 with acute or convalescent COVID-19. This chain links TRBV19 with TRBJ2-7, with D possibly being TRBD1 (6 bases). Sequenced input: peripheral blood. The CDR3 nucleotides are TGTGCCAGTAGTAAAGGGGGTACACTGTACGAGCAGTACTTC. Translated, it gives CASSKGGTLYEQYF.